This TCR beta chain emerged from a study of T cell repertoires in cytomegalovirus infection (dated by TCRdb to between 2018 and 2021). A note on the overall study: Because public TCR beta signatures pointed to carriage of CMV infection together with the matching HLA type, the HLA type of each donor mattered for the analysis.

The CDR3 runs 12 residues from the cysteine to the phenylalanine. Here the CDR3 DNA is all that survives: 36 bases in frame from base 1. From a lookup of the germline V gene, CDR1 and CDR2 are SQVTM and ANQGSEA. V is shortened by 0 bases, J by 6 bases, and the region joining them spans 8 bases. What the research found in general, with its limitations: Carriers of CMV infection plus the relevant HLA type were discriminated by the cumulative frequency of public TCR beta family members in the study cohort and in an independent roughly 370-donor cohort. The ex vivo response was dominated by HLA-C-restricted CMV-specific TCR beta clonotypes, which also provided the single most frequent clonotype in two of eight donors.

In the case of this clonotype: Its antigen is still unknown. No clone much larger than this one lies a single base away; base qualities are absent.

This sample was sequenced with an Illumina HiSeq 1500. Clones were called with MiXCR by TCRdb after fastp trimmed the public reads at Q25, and only in-frame beta chains were retained. Rows merge per CDR3 protein into single entries with the most common DNA and genes. This sample lists tens of thousands of distinct CDR3 sequences; 20% to 25% were detected once. Around three quarters of the sample is in the top ten clones. The specimen was PBMCs, sequenced either directly or after in vitro stimulation (not recorded which). The chain employs TRBV29-1 and TRBJ1-2; the D gene remains uncertain. The receptor comes from a human donor in good health (CMV status not recorded). Some clones in this sample may be carry-over from other donors' samples. The CDR3 has the sequence CSVEEGIHGYTF. Read as DNA, the sequence is TGCAGCGTTGAAGAAGGTATCCATGGCTACACCTTC. Beyond the CDR3, the reference TRBV29-1 and TRBJ1-2 genes provide the residues; the full variable domain reads: SAVISQKPSRDICQRGTSLTIQCQVDSQVTMMFWYRQQPGQSLTLIATANQGSEATYESGFVIDKFPISRPNLTFSTLTVSNMSPEDSSIYLCSVEEGIHGYTFGSGTRLTVV.